This TCR beta chain was observed in a study of control samples from healthy donors and cancer patients. In germline, CDR1 is MNHEY, CDR2 SVGAGI. Trimming removed 5 bases from V and 1 base from J, with 8 bases in between. This CDR3 has 13 residues. Sequencing used immunoSEQ multiplex PCR; TCRdb keeps in-frame clones, though not all of them. Seen here are roughly 160,000 clones, 96% observed once, and the top ten hold approximately 0.97%. This sequence joins TRBV6-5 and TRBJ1-1, with no clear D. This clonotype was obtained from a woman in her 30s in good health. Specimen: blood. CDR3 sequence: CASSPQWNTEAFF. The CDR3 nucleotides read TGTGCCAGCAGTCCTCAGTGGAACACTGAAGCTTTCTTT.